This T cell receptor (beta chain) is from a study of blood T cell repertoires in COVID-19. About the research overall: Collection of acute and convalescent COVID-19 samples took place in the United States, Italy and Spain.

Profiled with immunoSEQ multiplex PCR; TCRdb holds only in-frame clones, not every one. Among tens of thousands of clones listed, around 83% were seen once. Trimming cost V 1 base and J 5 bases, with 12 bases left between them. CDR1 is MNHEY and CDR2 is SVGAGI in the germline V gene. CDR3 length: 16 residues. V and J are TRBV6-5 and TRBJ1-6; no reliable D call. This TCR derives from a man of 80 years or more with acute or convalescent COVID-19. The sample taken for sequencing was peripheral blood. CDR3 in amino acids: CASSYFPGVNNSPLHF. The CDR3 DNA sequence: TGTGCCAGCAGTTACTTTCCGGGTGTGAATAATTCACCCCTCCACTTT.